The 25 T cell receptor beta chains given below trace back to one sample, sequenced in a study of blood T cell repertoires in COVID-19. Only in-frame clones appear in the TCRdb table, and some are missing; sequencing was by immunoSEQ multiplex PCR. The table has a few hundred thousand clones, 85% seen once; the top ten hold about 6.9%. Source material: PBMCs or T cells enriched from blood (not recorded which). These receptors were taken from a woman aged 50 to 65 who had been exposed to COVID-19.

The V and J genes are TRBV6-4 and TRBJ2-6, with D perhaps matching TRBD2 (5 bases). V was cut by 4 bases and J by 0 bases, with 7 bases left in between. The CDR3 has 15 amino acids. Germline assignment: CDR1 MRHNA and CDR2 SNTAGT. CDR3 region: CASSAGVSGANVLTF. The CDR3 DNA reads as TGTGCCAGCAGTGCCGGGGTCTCTGGGGCCAACGTCCTGACTTTC.

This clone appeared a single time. In nucleotides, the CDR3 is TGTGCCAGCTTTGGACAGGGGATCAGCTCTGGAAACACCATATATTTT. Translated, it gives CASFGQGISSGNTIYF. The V call is TRBV2, the J call TRBJ1-3; 9 bases match TRBD1. The CDR3 spans 16 residues. Losses at the gene ends were 8 bases for V and 0 bases for J; bases not matched to a gene: 8. In germline, CDR1 is SNHLY, CDR2 FYNNEI.

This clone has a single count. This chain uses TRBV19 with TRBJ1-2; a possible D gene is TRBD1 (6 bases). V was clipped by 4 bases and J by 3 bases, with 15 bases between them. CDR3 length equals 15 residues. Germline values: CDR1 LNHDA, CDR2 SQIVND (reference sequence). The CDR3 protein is CASSRIRGEDYGYTF. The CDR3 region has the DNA TGTGCCAGTAGTAGAATCAGGGGCGAGGACTATGGCTACACCTTC.

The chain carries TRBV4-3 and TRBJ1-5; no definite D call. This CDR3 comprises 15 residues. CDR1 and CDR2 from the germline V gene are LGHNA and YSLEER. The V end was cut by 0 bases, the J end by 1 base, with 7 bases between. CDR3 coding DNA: TGCGCCAGCAGCCAAGATTTGGCCAGCAATCAGCCCCAGCATTTT. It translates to CASSQDLASNQPQHF.

The CDR3 region is CASSIFYGANVLTF. The CDR3 region has the DNA TGTGCCAGCAGTATATTCTATGGGGCCAACGTCCTGACTTTC. The V call is TRBV11-2, the J call TRBJ2-6; D gene unclear. Trimming took 6 bases from V and 3 from J, leaving 9 bases between them. The CDR3 spans 14 residues. CDR1 and CDR2 (germline): SGHAT, FQNNGV.

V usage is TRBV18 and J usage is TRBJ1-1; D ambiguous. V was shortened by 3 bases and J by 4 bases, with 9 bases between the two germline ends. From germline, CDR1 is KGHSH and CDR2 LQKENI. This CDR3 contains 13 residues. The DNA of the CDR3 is TGTGCCAGCTCACCGGAGAGTGGCACTGAAGCTTTCTTT. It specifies CASSPESGTEAFF.

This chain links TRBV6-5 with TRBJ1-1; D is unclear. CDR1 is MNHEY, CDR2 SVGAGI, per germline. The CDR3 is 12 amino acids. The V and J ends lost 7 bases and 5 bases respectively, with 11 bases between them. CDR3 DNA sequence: TGTGCCAGCACCGGAGGCGGAACTGAAGCTTTCTTT. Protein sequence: CASTGGGTEAFF.

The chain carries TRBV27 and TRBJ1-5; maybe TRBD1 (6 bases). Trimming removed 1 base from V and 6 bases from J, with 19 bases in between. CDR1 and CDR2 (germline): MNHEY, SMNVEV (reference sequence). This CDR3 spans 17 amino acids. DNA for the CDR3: TGTGCCAGCAGTTTATGGGGCAGGGGAGGGTCAGGTCAGCCCCAGCATTTT. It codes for CASSLWGRGGSGQPQHF.

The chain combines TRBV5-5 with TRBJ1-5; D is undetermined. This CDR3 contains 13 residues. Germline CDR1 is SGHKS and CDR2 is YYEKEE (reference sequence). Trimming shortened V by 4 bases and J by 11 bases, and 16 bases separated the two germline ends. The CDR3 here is CASSDEGIGAQHF. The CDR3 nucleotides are TGTGCCAGCAGCGATGAAGGGATCGGGGCCCAGCATTTT. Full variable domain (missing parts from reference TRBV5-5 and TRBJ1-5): DAGVTQSPTHLIKTRGQQVTLRCSPISGHKSVSWYQQVLGQGPQFIFQYYEKEERGRGNFPDRFSARQFPNYSSELNVNALLLGDSALYLCASSDEGIGAQHFGDGTRLSIL.

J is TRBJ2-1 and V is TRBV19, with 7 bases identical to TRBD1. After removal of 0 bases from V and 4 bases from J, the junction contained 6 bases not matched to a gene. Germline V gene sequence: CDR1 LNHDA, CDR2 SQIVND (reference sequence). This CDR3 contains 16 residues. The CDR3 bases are TGTGCCAGTAGTATAGATAGGGGGACAGTATACAATGAGCAGTTCTTC. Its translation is CASSIDRGTVYNEQFF.

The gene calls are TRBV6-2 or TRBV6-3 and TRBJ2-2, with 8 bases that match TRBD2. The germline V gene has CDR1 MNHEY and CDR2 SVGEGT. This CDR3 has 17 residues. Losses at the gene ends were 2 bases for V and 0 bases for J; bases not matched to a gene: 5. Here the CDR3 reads CASSYSQRGTNTGELFF. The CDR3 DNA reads TGTGCCAGCAGTTACAGCCAGCGGGGGACGAACACCGGGGAGCTGTTTTTT.

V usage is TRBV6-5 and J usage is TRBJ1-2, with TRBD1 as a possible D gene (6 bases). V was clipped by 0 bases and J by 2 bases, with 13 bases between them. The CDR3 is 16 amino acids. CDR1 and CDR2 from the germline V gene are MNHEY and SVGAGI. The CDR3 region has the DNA TGTGCCAGCAGTTACTCGATCAGCGACAGGAACTATGGCTACACCTTC. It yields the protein CASSYSISDRNYGYTF.

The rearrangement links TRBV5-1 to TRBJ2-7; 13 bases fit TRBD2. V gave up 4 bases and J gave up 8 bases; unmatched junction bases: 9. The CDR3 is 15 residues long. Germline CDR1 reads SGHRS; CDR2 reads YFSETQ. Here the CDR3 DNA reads TGCGCCAGCAGCCCTGGGACTAGCGGGGTCCGGCAGCAGTACTTC. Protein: CASSPGTSGVRQQYF.

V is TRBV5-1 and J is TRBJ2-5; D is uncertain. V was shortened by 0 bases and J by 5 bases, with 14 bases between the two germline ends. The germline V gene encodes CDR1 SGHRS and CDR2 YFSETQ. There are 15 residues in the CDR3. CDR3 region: CASSLVPSGRETQYF. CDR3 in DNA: TGCGCCAGCAGCTTGGTTCCCTCGGGTAGGGAGACCCAGTACTTC. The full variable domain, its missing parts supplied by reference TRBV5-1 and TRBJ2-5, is KAGVTQTPRYLIKTRGQQVTLSCSPISGHRSVSWYQQTPGQGLQFLFEYFSETQRNKGNFPGRFSGRQFSNSRSEMNVSTLELGDSALYLCASSLVPSGRETQYFGPGTRLLVL.

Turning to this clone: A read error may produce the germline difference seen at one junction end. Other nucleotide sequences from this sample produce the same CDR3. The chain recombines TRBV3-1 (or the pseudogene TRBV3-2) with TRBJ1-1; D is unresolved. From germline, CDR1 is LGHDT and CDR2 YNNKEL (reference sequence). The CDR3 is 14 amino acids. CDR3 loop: CASSQGTLNTEAFF. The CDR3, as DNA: TGTGCCAGCAGCCAAGGGACTCTGAATACTGAAGCTTTCTTT.

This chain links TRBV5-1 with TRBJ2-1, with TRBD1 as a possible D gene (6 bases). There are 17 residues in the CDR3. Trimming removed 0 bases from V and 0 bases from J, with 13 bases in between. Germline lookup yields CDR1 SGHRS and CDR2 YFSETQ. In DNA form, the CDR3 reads TGCGCCAGCAGCTTGGTTACAGGGATCAGCTCCTACAATGAGCAGTTCTTC. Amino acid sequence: CASSLVTGISSYNEQFF.

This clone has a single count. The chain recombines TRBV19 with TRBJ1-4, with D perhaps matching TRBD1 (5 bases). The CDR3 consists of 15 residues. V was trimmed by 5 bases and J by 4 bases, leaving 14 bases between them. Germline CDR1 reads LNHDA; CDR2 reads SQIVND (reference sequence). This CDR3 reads CASSPRGLRNEKLFF. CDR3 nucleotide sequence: TGTGCCAGTAGTCCCCGGGGACTTCGTAATGAAAAACTGTTTTTT.

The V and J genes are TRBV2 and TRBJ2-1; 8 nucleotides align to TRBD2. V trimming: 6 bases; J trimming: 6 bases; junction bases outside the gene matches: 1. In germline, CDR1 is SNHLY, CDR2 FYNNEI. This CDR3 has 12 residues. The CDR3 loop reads CASSRGGNEQFF. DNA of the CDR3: TGTGCCAGCAGCCGGGGGGGCAATGAGCAGTTCTTC.

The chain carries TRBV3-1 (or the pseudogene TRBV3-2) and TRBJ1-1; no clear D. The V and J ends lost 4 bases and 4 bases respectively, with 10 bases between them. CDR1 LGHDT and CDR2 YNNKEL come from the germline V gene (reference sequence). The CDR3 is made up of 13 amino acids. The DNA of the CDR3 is TGTGCCAGCAGCCGCCGACGGGGCACTGAAGCTTTCTTT. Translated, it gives CASSRRRGTEAFF.

CDR3 amino acids: CASSRPGGETQYF. CDR3 nucleotide sequence: TGTGCCAGCAGCCGACCCGGAGGGGAGACCCAGTACTTC. This chain connects TRBV7-8 to TRBJ2-5, with D tentatively TRBD2 (6 bases). The CDR3 covers 13 residues. The V end was cut by 5 bases, the J end by 5 bases, with 12 bases between. Per the germline V gene, CDR1 is SGHVS and CDR2 is FQNEAQ.

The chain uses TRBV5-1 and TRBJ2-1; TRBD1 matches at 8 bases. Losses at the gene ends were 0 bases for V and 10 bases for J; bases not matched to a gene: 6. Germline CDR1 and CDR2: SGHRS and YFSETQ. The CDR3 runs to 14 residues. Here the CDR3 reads CASSLGTGIGEQFF. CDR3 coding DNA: TGCGCCAGCAGCTTGGGGACAGGGATCGGGGAGCAGTTCTTC.

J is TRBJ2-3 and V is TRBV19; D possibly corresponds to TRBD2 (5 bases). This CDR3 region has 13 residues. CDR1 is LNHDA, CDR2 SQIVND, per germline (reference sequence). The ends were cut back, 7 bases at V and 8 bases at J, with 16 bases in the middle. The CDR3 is CASTNIPGITQYF. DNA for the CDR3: TGTGCCAGTACCAATATCCCGGGAATTACGCAGTATTTT.

CDR3 amino acids: CSVVPLLGQTNYGYTF. In DNA form, the CDR3 reads TGCAGCGTTGTACCGTTATTGGGACAGACAAACTATGGCTACACCTTC. This sequence joins TRBV29-1 and TRBJ1-2; TRBD1 matches 7 bases. The CDR3 covers 16 residues. The germline gives CDR1 SQVTM, CDR2 ANQGSEA. Losses at the gene ends were 4 bases for V and 2 bases for J; bases not matched to a gene: 13.

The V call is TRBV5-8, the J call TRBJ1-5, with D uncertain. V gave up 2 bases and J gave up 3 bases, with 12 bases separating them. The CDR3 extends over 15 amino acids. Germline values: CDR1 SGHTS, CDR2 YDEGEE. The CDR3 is CASSFSGLNNQPQHF. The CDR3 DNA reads TGTGCCAGCAGCTTTTCGGGTCTAAACAATCAGCCCCAGCATTTT. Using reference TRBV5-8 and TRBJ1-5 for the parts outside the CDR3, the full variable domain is EAGVTQSPTHLIKTRGQQATLRCSPISGHTSVYWYQQALGLGLQFLLWYDEGEERNRGNFPPRFSGRQFPNYSSELNVNALELEDSALYLCASSFSGLNNQPQHFGDGTRLSIL.

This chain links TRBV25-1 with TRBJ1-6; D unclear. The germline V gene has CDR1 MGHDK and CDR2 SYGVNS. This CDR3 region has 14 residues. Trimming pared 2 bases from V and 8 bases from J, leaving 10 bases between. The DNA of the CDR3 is TGTGCCAGCAGTGAAGAACAGTCTTATTCACCCCTCCACTTT. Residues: CASSEEQSYSPLHF. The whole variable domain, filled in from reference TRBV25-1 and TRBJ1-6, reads EADIYQTPRYLVIGTGKKITLECSQTMGHDKMYWYQQDPGMELHLIHYSYGVNSTEKGDLSSESTVSRIRTEHFPLTLESARPSHTSQYLCASSEEQSYSPLHFGNGTRLTVT.